This T cell receptor beta chain comes out of a study of T cells expressing NK-cell markers. TCRdb reprocessed the 5' RACE reads, with one entry per CDR3 protein and no DNA. The sample data list about 160,000 distinct CDR3 sequences. The CDR3 consists of 16 residues. Germline CDR1 reads MNHEY; CDR2 reads SMNVEV (reference sequence). This rearrangement joins TRBV27 to TRBJ2-3; TCRdb's D call of TRBD1 is untestable without DNA. Sequencing was done on a sample of blood T cells: a sorted CD56 or NKG2C T cell subset, CD4+ or CD8+ T cells, or bulk PBMC T cells (not recorded which). This clonotype was sampled from a man aged 18-75 years in good health. CDR3 residues: CASSPPGVSSTDTQYF.